This is a list of T cell receptor beta chains from one sample in a study of radiotherapy plus CTLA-4 blockade in lung cancer. TCRdb's copy holds only in-frame clones and misses some; the assay was immunoSEQ multiplex PCR. Among 71,000 or so clones, 70% to 90% were seen once, and the ten largest hold over 0.85%. The sample in question was peripheral blood, obtained from a patient treated with radiotherapy plus ipilimumab. These receptors were taken from a human donor with non-small cell lung cancer who had stable disease on radiotherapy plus ipilimumab. Each CDR3 is given with its conserved first and last residue. A D gene is named only where the DNA matches it firmly. Only part of the rows carry a size: once, few, many, or a class if the clone is expanded.

v_call: TRBV18; d_call: NA; clone_size: NA; j_call: TRBJ1-1; cdr3_aa: CASSTGNTEAFF; cdr3_nt: TGTGCCAGCTCAACGGGGAATACTGAAGCTTTCTTT
v_call: TRBV2; d_call: NA; clone_size: NA; j_call: TRBJ1-1; cdr3_aa: CASLDSMNTEAFF; cdr3_nt: TGTGCCAGCCTTGACAGCATGAACACTGAAGCTTTCTTT
v_call: TRBV6-1; d_call: NA; clone_size: NA; j_call: TRBJ1-5; cdr3_aa: CASIGTSNQPQHF; cdr3_nt: TGTGCCAGCATAGGGACTAGCAATCAGCCCCAGCATTTT
v_call: TRBV9; d_call: NA; clone_size: NA; j_call: TRBJ2-3; cdr3_aa: CASTQTAQRADTQYF; cdr3_nt: TGTGCCAGCACCCAAACCGCCCAGAGGGCAGATACGCAGTATTTT
v_call: TRBV14; d_call: NA; clone_size: NA; j_call: TRBJ2-7; cdr3_aa: CASSRTYEQYF; cdr3_nt: TGTGCCAGCAGCCGAACCTACGAGCAGTACTTC
v_call: TRBV10-1; d_call: TRBD2; clone_size: NA; j_call: TRBJ2-5; cdr3_aa: CASSEWSGGSQETQYF; cdr3_nt: TGCGCCAGCAGTGAATGGAGCGGGGGGTCCCAAGAGACCCAGTACTTC
v_call: TRBV6-5; d_call: NA; clone_size: NA; j_call: TRBJ2-2; cdr3_aa: CASSLGYTGELFF; cdr3_nt: TGTGCCAGCAGTCTGGGTTACACCGGGGAGCTGTTTTTT
v_call: TRBV7-6; d_call: TRBD1; clone_size: few; j_call: TRBJ2-7; cdr3_aa: CASSLGTGREQYF; cdr3_nt: TGTGCCAGCAGCTTGGGGACAGGGAGGGAGCAGTACTTC
v_call: TRBV15; d_call: TRBD1; clone_size: NA; j_call: TRBJ1-2; cdr3_aa: CATSRVQGIYYGYTF; cdr3_nt: TGTGCCACCAGCAGAGTACAGGGGATTTACTATGGCTACACCTTC
v_call: TRBV6-1; d_call: TRBD2; clone_size: NA; j_call: TRBJ2-3; cdr3_aa: CASSELGLGTDTQYF; cdr3_nt: TGTGCCAGCAGTGAATTGGGACTAGGCACAGATACGCAGTATTTT
v_call: TRBV2; d_call: NA; clone_size: NA; j_call: TRBJ1-2; cdr3_aa: CASSGQFDYGYTF; cdr3_nt: TGTGCCAGCAGCGGACAGTTCGACTATGGCTACACCTTC
v_call: TRBV6-4; d_call: NA; clone_size: NA; j_call: TRBJ2-2; cdr3_aa: CASSRDGHATGELFF; cdr3_nt: TGTGCCAGCAGTCGGGACGGCCATGCCACCGGGGAGCTGTTTTTT
v_call: TRBV30; d_call: NA; clone_size: NA; j_call: TRBJ1-1; cdr3_aa: CAWRGQNTEAFF; cdr3_nt: TGTGCCTGGCGGGGCCAGAACACTGAAGCTTTCTTT
v_call: TRBV28; d_call: NA; clone_size: once; j_call: TRBJ1-2; cdr3_aa: CASLRGGGGYTF; cdr3_nt: TGTGCCAGCCTCAGGGGTGGAGGTGGCTACACCTTC
v_call: TRBV7-6; d_call: NA; clone_size: NA; j_call: TRBJ1-5; cdr3_aa: CASSSSSGGGYSNQPQHF; cdr3_nt: TGTGCCAGCAGCTCGTCATCCGGGGGGGGATATAGCAATCAGCCCCAGCATTTT